Listed below are T cell receptor beta chains from one sample, sequenced in a study of cytomegalovirus exposure and HLA in healthy donors. Method: immunoSEQ multiplex PCR; TCRdb's copy keeps in-frame clones and lacks some. The data show around 190,000 clones, with about 80% seen just once and under 3% held by the top ten. The sample was PBMCs. The receptors derive from a woman between 25 and 40 years old in good health and CMV-seronegative. Each CDR3 is given with its conserved first and last residue. The D gene is left open where the match is weak. Clone size is stated in some rows and not others, as once, few, many or a class when expanded.

clone_size	v_call	d_call	j_call	cdr3_aa	cdr3_nt
once	TRBV14	TRBD1	TRBJ2-7	CASSLRQGAYEQYF	TGTGCCAGCAGCCTACGACAGGGGGCCTACGAGCAGTACTTC
NA	TRBV14	NA	TRBJ1-1	CASSQAGTSEAFF	TGTGCCAGCAGCCAAGCCGGGACATCTGAAGCTTTCTTT
NA	TRBV27	TRBD1	TRBJ1-2	CASSPLTGAYGYTF	TGTGCCAGCAGTCCTCTGACAGGGGCCTATGGCTACACCTTC
few	TRBV7-6	NA	TRBJ1-1	CASSRGTPNTEAFF	TGTGCCAGCAGCCGGGGAACCCCGAACACTGAAGCTTTCTTT
NA	TRBV19	TRBD1	TRBJ2-3	CASSPRDREMNTQYF	TGTGCCAGTAGTCCCCGGGACAGGGAGATGAATACGCAGTATTTT
few	TRBV7-6	NA	TRBJ1-1	CASSLNSEAFF	TGTGCCAGCAGCTTGAACAGTGAAGCTTTCTTT
NA	TRBV4-1	NA	TRBJ2-2	CASSKTATGELFF	TGCGCCAGCAGCAAAACAGCTACCGGGGAGCTGTTTTTT
NA	TRBV28	NA	TRBJ1-2	CASSLTFGSYGYTF	TGTGCCAGCAGTTTAACCTTCGGTTCTTATGGCTACACCTTC
NA	TRBV30	NA	TRBJ2-1	CAWSEGSNEQFF	TGTGCCTGGAGTGAAGGGAGCAATGAGCAGTTCTTC
NA	TRBV4-2	NA	TRBJ2-2	CASSQELVANTGELFF	TGTGCCAGCAGCCAAGAACTGGTCGCAAACACCGGGGAGCTGTTTTTT
NA	TRBV6-4	TRBD1	TRBJ2-2	CASSRDSINRHYPNTGELFF	TGTGCCAGCAGTCGGGACAGTATTAATCGCCATTACCCAAACACCGGGGAGCTGTTTTTT
few	TRBV10-3	NA	TRBJ1-2	CAIRDSFFLNYGYTF	TGTGCCATCAGGGACAGCTTCTTTCTTAACTATGGCTACACCTTC
few	TRBV5-1	NA	TRBJ1-4	CASSLELRGGNEKLFF	TGCGCCAGCAGCTTGGAATTGAGAGGGGGTAATGAAAAACTGTTTTTT
NA	TRBV7-9	NA	TRBJ2-7	CASSLGSRAGEQYF	TGTGCCAGCAGCTTAGGAAGCAGGGCAGGGGAGCAGTACTTC
NA	TRBV7-9	NA	TRBJ1-2	CASSYPQGLAGYTF	TGTGCCAGCAGCTACCCCCAGGGGTTGGCTGGCTACACCTTC
NA	TRBV6-6	TRBD1	TRBJ1-5	CASNQGQGAIYQPQHF	TGTGCCAGCAACCAAGGACAGGGGGCCATATATCAGCCTCAGCATTTT
NA	TRBV28	NA	TRBJ2-2	CAIAPQGAGELFF	TGTGCCATCGCCCCACAGGGAGCCGGGGAGCTGTTTTTT
once	TRBV5-1	NA	TRBJ2-3	CASRASAHTDTQYF	TGCGCCAGCAGAGCCAGCGCCCACACAGATACGCAGTATTTT
few	TRBV15	TRBD1	TRBJ1-4	CATRDRGIKLFF	TGTGCCACCCGGGACAGAGGAATAAAACTGTTTTTT
NA	TRBV30	NA	TRBJ1-3	CAWSRGDSGNTIYF	TGTGCCTGGAGCCGGGGGGACTCTGGAAACACCATATATTTT
NA	TRBV5-1	NA	TRBJ1-6	CATDQGTNSPLHF	TGCGCCACCGATCAGGGTACGAATTCACCCCTCCACTTT
NA	TRBV7-2	TRBD2	TRBJ2-5	CASSFQRGGHIWAETQYF	TGTGCCAGCAGCTTCCAGCGGGGGGGCCATATTTGGGCAGAGACCCAGTACTTC
NA	TRBV5-1	NA	TRBJ1-5	CASSFGHGNQPQHF	TGCGCCAGCAGCTTCGGACACGGCAATCAGCCCCAGCATTTT
NA	TRBV29-1	TRBD1	TRBJ1-3	CSVEDQGQVGNTIYF	TGCAGCGTTGAAGATCAGGGACAGGTGGGAAACACCATATATTTT
NA	TRBV19	NA	TRBJ2-2	CASKTVGGFAGELFF	TGTGCCAGTAAGACAGTTGGGGGGTTTGCCGGGGAGCTGTTTTTT
NA	TRBV19	NA	TRBJ2-3	CASTPGDFSTDTQYF	TGTGCCAGTACCCCCGGGGACTTTAGCACAGATACGCAGTATTTT
few	TRBV11-3	TRBD1	TRBJ2-7	CASSAYRGLDGEQYF	TGTGCCAGCAGCGCATACAGGGGGCTCGACGGCGAGCAGTACTTC
NA	TRBV30	NA	TRBJ1-5	CAWSHAGGGSNQPQHF	TGTGCCTGGAGCCACGCAGGCGGGGGGAGCAATCAGCCCCAGCATTTT
NA	TRBV6-4	TRBD2	TRBJ2-2	CASRGAPRLAAEGGELFF	TGTGCCAGCAGGGGCGCGCCGAGACTAGCGGCCGAAGGAGGGGAGCTGTTTTTT
NA	TRBV6-6	TRBD1	TRBJ1-2	CASSYEGQGGYGYPF	TGTGCCAGCAGTTATGAAGGACAGGGAGGTTATGGCTACCCCTTC
NA	TRBV25-1	NA	TRBJ1-2	CASSDRQGNGYTF	TGTGCCAGCAGTGATAGGCAGGGAAATGGCTACACCTTC
few	TRBV29-1	NA	TRBJ1-1	CSGGQGTEAFF	TGCAGCGGGGGGCAGGGCACTGAAGCTTTCTTT
NA	TRBV21-1	NA	TRBJ2-3	CASSSWGEGTDNTDTQYF	NA
NA	TRBV6-1	TRBD1	TRBJ1-4	CASSAGTAGAFEKLFF	TGTGCCAGCAGTGCCGGGACAGCTGGAGCTTTTGAAAAACTGTTTTTT
NA	TRBV29-1	TRBD2	TRBJ2-5	CSVESGGHYF	TGCAGCGTGGAAAGCGGGGGTCATTACTTC
NA	TRBV6-5	NA	TRBJ1-5	CASRGSSQPQHF	TGTGCCAGCAGGGGTAGCAGTCAGCCCCAGCATTTT
NA	TRBV19	TRBD1	TRBJ2-1	CASSIRNRGKFF	TGTGCCAGTAGTATACGGAACAGGGGGAAGTTCTTC
NA	TRBV28	NA	TRBJ2-3	CASSSRRGPDTDTQYF	TGTGCCAGCAGTTCCCGGAGAGGGCCTGACACAGATACGCAGTATTTT
NA	TRBV27	TRBD2	TRBJ2-1	CASSLIPALAGGFF	TGTGCCAGCAGTTTAATTCCTGCACTAGCGGGAGGGTTCTTC
NA	TRBV7-3	TRBD2	TRBJ2-1	CASSLGRGDYNEQFF	TGTGCCAGCAGCTTAGGACGGGGGGACTACAATGAGCAGTTCTTC
few	TRBV6-5	TRBD2	TRBJ2-1	CASRSSGDKQFF	TGTGCCAGCAGGTCTAGCGGGGACAAGCAGTTCTTC
few	TRBV5-4	TRBD2	TRBJ2-5	CASSFGGGARETQYF	TGTGCCAGCAGCTTCGGCGGGGGGGCTAGAGAGACCCAGTACTTC
NA	TRBV5-6	NA	TRBJ2-5	CASSLLPVTIETQYF	TGTGCCAGCAGCTTACTGCCCGTTACGATAGAGACCCAGTACTTC
NA	TRBV28	NA	TRBJ1-5	CASSWGRMQPQHF	TGTGCCAGCAGTTGGGGCCGCATGCAGCCCCAGCATTTT
NA	TRBV25-1	NA	TRBJ2-1	CASSEWRGNYNEQFF	TGTGCCAGCAGTGAATGGCGGGGTAACTACAATGAGCAGTTCTTC
once	TRBV9	TRBD1	TRBJ2-3	CASSVTGGPSGTDTQYF	TGTGCCAGCAGCGTTACAGGGGGCCCGTCGGGCACCGATACGCAGTATTTT
NA	TRBV6-5	NA	TRBJ1-1	CASSYSSLNTEAFF	TGTGCCAGCAGTTACTCGAGCCTAAACACTGAAGCTTTCTTT
NA	TRBV6-6	NA	TRBJ1-5	CASSYPGLSNQPQHF	TGTGCCAGCAGTTACCCAGGCCTTAGCAATCAGCCCCAGCATTTT
NA	TRBV6-1	TRBD2	TRBJ2-1	CASSESGNSYNEQFF	TGTGCCAGCAGCGAGAGCGGGAACTCCTACAATGAGCAGTTCTTC
NA	TRBV6-1	TRBD1	TRBJ1-2	CASSERQGYGYTF	TGTGCCAGCAGTGAAAGACAGGGTTATGGCTACACCTTC
NA	TRBV5-6	TRBD1	TRBJ2-1	CASSLGAGGSEQFF	TGTGCCAGCAGCTTGGGGGCAGGGGGCAGTGAGCAGTTCTTC